Below, 21 T cell receptor beta chains from the same sample are listed, as sequenced in a study of early T cells in non-severe SARS-CoV-2 infection (dated by TCRdb to the early 2020s). Library preparation was by 5' RACE. The sequencer was a NextSeq 500. The public reads were run again by TCRdb, first through fastp at Q25 and then through MiXCR, and only productive beta chains were kept. Merged by CDR3 protein, the rows form single entries marked with the most common genes and DNA. The sample includes roughly 63,000 distinct CDR3 sequences, with around an eighth observed a single time. Of the sample, roughly 3.4% is held by the ten largest clones. Input material: whole blood. The receptors originated from an adult who was a healthcare worker with PCR-confirmed SARS-CoV-2 infection or an uninfected control (not recorded which).

The V gene is TRBV29-1, the J gene TRBJ1-4; a weak D match, TRBD1 (5 bases). The CDR3 is made up of 12 amino acids. Trimming removed 7 bases from V and 5 bases from J, with 11 bases in between. Germline assignment: CDR1 SQVTM and CDR2 ANQGSEA. CDR3 sequence (DNA): TGCAGCGCTGAGGGGACCAATGAAAAACTGTTTTTT. Encoded protein: CSAEGTNEKLFF. The complete variable domain, with remaining parts taken from reference TRBV29-1 and TRBJ1-4, reads SAVISQKPSRDICQRGTSLTIQCQVDSQVTMMFWYRQQPGQSLTLIATANQGSEATYESGFVIDKFPISRPNLTFSTLTVSNMSPEDSSIYLCSAEGTNEKLFFGSGTQLSVL.

There are many counts of this clonotype. The rearrangement links TRBV7-6 to TRBJ2-1; D may be TRBD2 (5 bases). Deletions cut 3 bases from V and 1 base from J, with 10 bases between. This CDR3 is 15 amino acids long. The germline V gene has CDR1 SGHVS and CDR2 FNYEAQ. Written as DNA, the CDR3 is TGTGCCAGCAGCTTTGGTAGCGCGTCCTACAATGAGCAGTTCTTC. This encodes CASSFGSASYNEQFF.

This clonotype was counted at least ten times. The chain employs TRBV18 and TRBJ1-5, with TRBD1 matching 7 bases. V shed 3 bases, J shed 5 bases, and the junction held 4 bases outside the gene matches. Germline CDR1 is KGHSH and CDR2 is LQKENI. The CDR3 is made up of 14 amino acids. Here the CDR3 reads CASSPLGTDQPQHF. CDR3 coding DNA: TGTGCCAGCTCACCCCTGGGGACAGATCAGCCCCAGCATTTT. Variable domain in full (rest from reference TRBV18 and TRBJ1-5): NAGVMQNPRHLVRRRGQEARLRCSPMKGHSHVYWYRQLPEEGLKFMVYLQKENIIDESGMPKERFSAEFPKEGPSILRIQQVVRGDSAAYFCASSPLGTDQPQHFGDGTRLSIL.

This clonotype was picked up many times. The chain is built from TRBV2 and TRBJ2-5; 9 nucleotides line up with TRBD1. CDR1 and CDR2 from the germline V gene are SNHLY and FYNNEI. V was pared by 8 bases and J by 2 bases, with 3 bases of the junction left unmatched. The CDR3 runs to 13 residues. CDR3 sequence reads: CASGGQGQETQYF. The CDR3 DNA reads as TGTGCCAGCGGAGGACAGGGGCAAGAGACCCAGTACTTC. The full variable domain, completed using reference TRBV2 and TRBJ2-5, is EPEVTQTPSHQVTQMGQEVILRCVPISNHLYFYWYRQILGQKVEFLVSFYNNEISEKSEIFDDQFSVERPDGSNFTLKIRSTKLEDSAMYFCASGGQGQETQYFGPGTRLLVL.

The CDR3 is CSVVSGRARGAQYF. The CDR3 DNA follows: TGCAGCGTTGTAAGCGGGCGTGCTAGAGGTGCGCAGTATTTT. This chain links TRBV29-1 with TRBJ2-3, with D perhaps TRBD2 (6 bases). V was pared by 4 bases and J by 10 bases, with 21 bases between. The CDR3 covers 14 residues. The germline CDR1 and CDR2 sequences are SQVTM and ANQGSEA.

This clonotype was seen more than once but under ten times. The CDR3 spells CSVAGTSGSKSGELFF. CDR3 nucleotides: TGCAGCGTCGCCGGGACTAGCGGGAGTAAAAGCGGGGAGCTGTTTTTT. This chain joins TRBV29-1 and TRBJ2-2, with 14 nucleotides matching TRBD2. V was pared by 6 bases and J by 7 bases, with 10 bases of the junction left unmatched. Germline V gives CDR1 SQVTM, CDR2 ANQGSEA. The CDR3 contains 16 residues.

This clonotype appeared a few times. The V call is TRBV29-1, the J call TRBJ2-7; 11 bases are shared with TRBD1. Unmatched junction bases numbered 5, after V lost 5 bases and J lost 5 bases. The CDR3 loop spans 13 amino acids. Germline CDR1 SQVTM, CDR2 ANQGSEA. CDR3 in amino acids: CSVSRDRGNEQYF. The CDR3 bases are TGCAGCGTTTCCCGGGACAGGGGGAACGAGCAGTACTTC.

This clonotype was counted at least ten times. This sequence joins TRBV2 and TRBJ1-2; D is uncertain. Trimming took 7 bases from V and 6 from J, leaving 18 bases between them. This CDR3 has 14 residues. Looked up from germline, CDR1 is SNHLY and CDR2 is FYNNEI. In nucleotides, the CDR3 is TGTGCCAGCATCGTCTCCTCCCGGGCCGATGGCTACACCTTC. This sequence encodes CASIVSSRADGYTF.

The sample holds many counts of this clonotype. This chain links TRBV18 with TRBJ1-6, with D uncertain. Germline assignment: CDR1 KGHSH and CDR2 LQKENI. Trimming removed 7 bases from V and 5 bases from J, with 12 bases in between. The CDR3 extends over 14 amino acids. The chain's CDR3 is CASCEWWNNSPLHF. DNA for the CDR3: TGTGCCAGCTGTGAATGGTGGAATAATTCACCCCTCCACTTT.

In this sample, this clonotype turned up many times. The rearrangement links TRBV20-1 to TRBJ2-3; tentatively, D is TRBD1 (5 bases). Per germline, CDR1 DFQATT and CDR2 SNEGSKA (reference sequence). This CDR3 has 14 amino acids. V was pared by 7 bases and J by 0 bases, with 14 bases between. The CDR3 protein is CSVQDTGSTDTQYF. The CDR3 DNA is TGCAGTGTCCAGGACACCGGAAGCACAGATACGCAGTATTTT.

V usage is TRBV19 and J usage is TRBJ2-1, with TRBD2 identical over 8 bases. Germline V CDR1 and CDR2: LNHDA, SQIVND (reference sequence). This CDR3 is built from 14 residues. After removal of 10 bases from V and 6 bases from J, the junction contained 11 bases not matched to a gene. In DNA form, the CDR3 reads TGTGCCACTTCCGGGACTAGTAGCAGCAATGAGCAGTTCTTC. It codes for CATSGTSSSNEQFF.

This clonotype has more than one count but fewer than ten. The genes are TRBV28 and TRBJ2-1; D possibly corresponds to TRBD1 (6 bases). This CDR3 is built from 16 residues. The V end was cut by 6 bases, the J end by 0 bases, with 15 bases between. Germline V gene lookup returns CDR1 MDHEN and CDR2 SYDVKM. CDR3: CASSSTGMSSYNEQFF. In DNA form, the CDR3 reads TGTGCCAGCAGCTCAACAGGGATGAGCTCCTACAATGAGCAGTTCTTC. Combining the CDR3 with reference TRBV28 and TRBJ2-1 gives the whole variable domain DVKVTQSSRYLVKRTGEKVFLECVQDMDHENMFWYRQDPGLGLRLIYFSYDVKMKEKGDIPEGYSVSREKKERFSLILESASTNQTSMYLCASSSTGMSSYNEQFFGPGTRLTVL.

The chain combines TRBV4-2 with TRBJ1-1; D not resolved. This CDR3 comprises 15 residues. V lost 4 bases and J lost 5, with 17 bases in between. The germline gives CDR1 LGHNA, CDR2 YNFKEQ. The DNA of the CDR3 is TGTGCCAGCAGCCGGACCGGACCGGGATGGACTGAAGCTTTCTTT. Translation gives CASSRTGPGWTEAFF.

In this sample, this clonotype turned up a few times. V and J are TRBV7-9 and TRBJ1-1; D unclear. The CDR3 has 14 amino acids. Looked up from germline, CDR1 is SEHNR and CDR2 is FQNEAQ (reference sequence). The V and J ends lost 2 bases and 6 bases respectively, with 13 bases between them. As DNA, the CDR3 is TGTGCCAGCAGCTTAAGGGCAGTGGCGTCTGAAGCTTTCTTT. Translated, it gives CASSLRAVASEAFF.

The CDR3 spells CSATSGALTNTGELFF. DNA of the CDR3: TGCAGCGCCACGAGCGGTGCTTTAACGAACACCGGGGAGCTGTTTTTT. The rearrangement joins TRBV29-1 to TRBJ2-2; a possible D gene is TRBD2 (5 bases). This CDR3 has 16 residues. Germline V gene lookup returns CDR1 SQVTM and CDR2 ANQGSEA. Trimming took off 7 bases at V and 0 bases at J, with 18 bases between the two ends.

This clonotype was counted at least ten times. The genes are TRBV4-1 and TRBJ2-3; D is ambiguous. V lost 3 bases to trimming and J lost 0 bases, with 10 bases between them. Germline lookup yields CDR1 MGHRA and CDR2 YSYEKL. The CDR3 has 15 residues. The CDR3 DNA reads as TGCGCCAGCAGCCAGGGCCAGGACAGCACAGATACGCAGTATTTT. Translating it yields CASSQGQDSTDTQYF.

This clonotype was found many times. This chain links TRBV9 with TRBJ2-7, with 11 bases identical to TRBD2. J was trimmed by 5 bases and V by 5 bases; bases with no gene match: 6. CDR3 length: 14 amino acids. Germline CDR1 SGDLS, CDR2 YYNGEE. CDR3 amino acids: CASSLSGRADEQYF. DNA of the CDR3: TGTGCCAGCAGTCTTAGCGGGAGGGCGGACGAGCAGTACTTC.

This clonotype was picked up many times. The chain has TRBV6-1 and TRBJ1-1; D ambiguous. CDR1 and CDR2 from the germline V gene are MNHNS and SASEGT. V was cut by 2 bases and J by 1 base, with 14 bases left in between. This CDR3 is built from 16 residues. Written as DNA, the CDR3 is TGTGCCAGCAGTGAACCGGGTTCCAGCAGGAACACTGAAGCTTTCTTT. Amino acid sequence: CASSEPGSSRNTEAFF.

This clonotype was observed many times. The chain joins TRBV12-3 or TRBV12-4 to TRBJ2-2; 10 bases map to TRBD2. The CDR3 spans 15 residues. V shed 6 bases and J 3 bases; nucleotides not matched to a gene: 4. The CDR3 DNA follows: TGTGCCAGCAGCGGGACTAGCGTTTACACCGGGGAGCTGTTTTTT. It yields the protein CASSGTSVYTGELFF.

This chain connects TRBV18 to TRBJ2-5; a possible D gene is TRBD2 (5 bases). V lost 4 bases and J lost 1, with 13 bases in between. The CDR3 totals 15 residues. CDR1 is KGHSH, CDR2 LQKENI, per germline. CDR3 loop: CASSLSIAIQETQYF. The CDR3 DNA reads as TGTGCCAGCTCACTCTCTATAGCGATCCAAGAGACCCAGTACTTC.

Ten or more counts support this clonotype. The chain recombines TRBV12-3 or TRBV12-4 with TRBJ2-5, with TRBD2 matching 8 bases. This CDR3 contains 16 residues. Trimming removed 3 bases from V and 5 bases from J; junction bases left unmatched: 11. This CDR3 is CASSFSDGRARETQYF. DNA of the CDR3: TGTGCCAGCAGTTTTTCGGACGGGAGGGCCCGGGAGACCCAGTACTTC.